This T cell receptor beta chain stems from a study of CDR3 diversity in severe acne. Each CDR3 protein is one row after TCRdb ran MiXCR on the PCR reads. The data show tens of thousands of distinct CDR3 sequences, 45% to 50% seen once. The sequence was collected from a male donor with severe acne vulgaris. Specimen: blood.

The CDR3 nucleotides are TGCAGTGCTTCTACTAGCAGTTACTCTAGACCCGAGCAGTACTTC. Protein: CSASTSSYSRPEQYF. The chain joins TRBV20-1 to TRBJ2-7, with D perhaps TRBD2 (6 bases). The CDR3 has 15 amino acids. Germline V gene data show CDR1 as DFQATT and CDR2 as SNEGSKA (reference sequence). Trimming removed 5 bases at V and 6 bases at J, with 23 bases between.